This section outlines one T cell receptor (beta chain) sequence together with its context. These data belong to a study of blood T cell repertoires in COVID-19. Overall study context: Some COVID-19 samples were acute and others convalescent; all came from the United States, Italy and Spain.

CDR1 is LNHDA, CDR2 SQIVND, per germline (reference sequence). After removal of 2 bases from V and 3 bases from J, the junction contained 3 bases not matched to a gene. The CDR3 is made up of 14 amino acids. One Seattle source followed patients from active infection through their disease course. Per the authors' pipeline: Reference gene primer amplification yielded estimated nucleated cell counts. Produced via immunoSEQ multiplex PCR; TCRdb's table is partial and in-frame only. The V and J calls and clone size come from that table; D and trimming were worked out from the DNA. The sample shows about 160,000 clones, 92% of them seen only once.

The chain is built from TRBV19 and TRBJ1-2; 7 bases are a match to TRBD1. Sequences were obtained from peripheral blood. This TCR derives from a man aged 25-40 years with COVID-19, enrolled during active disease. The CDR3 nucleotides are TGTGCCAGTAGTATACCGGACAGGTACTATGGCTACACCTTC. As protein: CASSIPDRYYGYTF.